One T cell receptor (beta chain) is described in this entry. These data originate in a study of blood T cell repertoires in COVID-19. CDR1 is PRHDT, CDR2 FYEKMQ, per germline (reference sequence). This CDR3 spans 12 amino acids. Trimming took off 6 bases at V and 8 bases at J, with 13 bases between the two ends. Some clones are missing from TCRdb's copy, which holds only in-frame ones; the method was immunoSEQ multiplex PCR. This table has 350,000 to 400,000 clones, roughly nine tenths appearing once. Participants, roughly 18 to 90 years old, spanned approximately 25 US areas. Sequencing was done on a sample of PBMCs or T cells enriched from blood (not recorded which). This clonotype originated in a woman in her 40s who had been exposed to COVID-19. The rearrangement joins TRBV13 to TRBJ1-1; D possibly corresponds to TRBD1 (5 bases). This CDR3 reads CASSLGALEAFF. The CDR3 DNA follows: TGTGCCAGCAGTCTTGGGGCCCTAGAAGCTTTCTTT. The entire variable domain, with the rest obtained from reference TRBV13 and TRBJ1-1, is as follows: AAGVIQSPRHLIKEKRETATLKCYPIPRHDTVYWYQQGPGQDPQFLISFYEKMQSDKGSIPDRFSAQQFSDYHSELNMSSLELGDSALYFCASSLGALEAFFGQGTRLTVV.